This TCR beta chain came from a study of T-cell memory formation after mild COVID-19 (TCRdb year 2021). Background on the whole study: Most TCR sequence clusters were specific to one of the two donors. In a couple of donors, T-cell clones that expanded and contracted after mild COVID-19 were tracked by sequencing TCRalpha and TCRbeta repertoires over time. The cohort was made up of two young adult volunteers, one female and one male, who were previously healthy.

The sequencer listed for this sample is Illumina NovaSeq 6000. TCRalpha and TCRbeta cDNA libraries were constructed by 5'RACE with constant-segment primers, with sample barcodes and unique molecular identifiers being introduced. Trizol reagent was used to extract RNA from every sample. Libraries were amplified in two PCR steps, with a second sample barcode and Illumina TruSeq adapters added in the second step. Libraries were sequenced on an Illumina NovaSeq with 2 x 150 bp paired-end reads. Per the authors' processing: Demultiplexing of reads and collapsing into UMI-guided consensus sequences were performed with migec v1.2.7. Using mixcr v2.1.11, the UMI consensuses were aligned to TRA and TRB V and J templates and assembled into clonotypes. Clonotypes were classified as expanded or contracted when called significant by both edgeR and NoisET, with noise models trained on biological replicates. edgeR calls used a false discovery rate-adjusted p below 0.01 and a log2 fold-change threshold of 1. As an exploratory analysis of dynamics, PCA with hierarchical clustering was applied to max-normalized trajectories of the 1000 most abundant clonotypes. Each responding clone was given a CD4 or CD8 phenotype based on the CD4+ and CD8+ repertoires, which had been sequenced separately. TCRdb reworked the public reads: Q25 trimming with fastp, MiXCR clone assembly, productive beta chains retained. When rows share a CDR3 protein, they turn into one entry using the most common DNA and genes. The V and J calls were not made by the authors but by TCRdb's processing. This sample comprises 350,000 or so distinct CDR3 sequences, 20% of them detected only once. The ten most abundant clones make up approximately 22% of the sample.

General conclusions and limits of the study: From day 15 to 85, contracting clones showed balanced CD4/CD8 phenotypes, whereas a second wave of clones that expanded from day 15 to 37 leaned towards CD4+. SARS-CoV-2 specificity of the second-wave clones peaking on day 37 was not confirmed. Some responding clones were detected in pre-infection memory, suggesting pre-existing cross-reactive memory T cells joined the SARS-CoV-2 response. Only two mild cases were covered in the study, and larger cohorts including severe cases with pre-infection samples were considered necessary. Contracting CD4+ clones were located mainly in the CM and EM memory subsets, whereas CD8+ clones were found to be enriched in EMRA.

This clonotype has only a few counts. The antigen it binds to is not known. Per-nucleotide qualities are absent, and no much larger clonotype sits a single base away. Ficoll-Paque density gradient centrifugation was used to isolate PBMCs. The CDR3 numbers 13 residues from cysteine through phenylalanine. The retained sequence is limited to the CDR3, 39 bases, with the frame set at the first base. For this chain, trimming is 6 bases at the V end and 1 base at the J end, and the number of junction bases without a gene match is 2. CDR1 and CDR2 are read off the germline V gene as SGHAT and FQNNGV. Rearrangement joined TRBV11-2 to TRBJ2-5; a stretch of 7 junction bases matches TRBD1. The source is a young man who had mild COVID-19 (a few samples of this study predate the infection). The sample titles of this study are shuffled in the database, so cell type and time point are left out; the donor was told from shared clones. Specimen: PBMCs or a T cell subset sorted from them (not recorded which). Read as DNA, the sequence is TGTGCCAGCAGTGGACAGGTCCAAGAGACCCAGTACTTC. Translated, this gives CASSGQVQETQYF.